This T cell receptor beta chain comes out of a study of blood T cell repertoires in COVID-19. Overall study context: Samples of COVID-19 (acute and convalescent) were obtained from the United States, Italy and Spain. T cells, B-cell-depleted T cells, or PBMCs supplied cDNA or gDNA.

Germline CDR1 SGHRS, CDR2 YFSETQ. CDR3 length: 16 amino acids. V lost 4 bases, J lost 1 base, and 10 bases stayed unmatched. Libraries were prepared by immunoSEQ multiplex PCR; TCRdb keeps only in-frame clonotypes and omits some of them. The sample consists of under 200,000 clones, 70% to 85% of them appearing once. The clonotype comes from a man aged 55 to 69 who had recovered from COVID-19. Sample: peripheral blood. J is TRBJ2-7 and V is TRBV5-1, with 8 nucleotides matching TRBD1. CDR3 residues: CASSKPGQEISYEQYF. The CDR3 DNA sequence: TGCGCCAGCAGCAAACCGGGACAGGAGATTTCCTACGAGCAGTACTTC.